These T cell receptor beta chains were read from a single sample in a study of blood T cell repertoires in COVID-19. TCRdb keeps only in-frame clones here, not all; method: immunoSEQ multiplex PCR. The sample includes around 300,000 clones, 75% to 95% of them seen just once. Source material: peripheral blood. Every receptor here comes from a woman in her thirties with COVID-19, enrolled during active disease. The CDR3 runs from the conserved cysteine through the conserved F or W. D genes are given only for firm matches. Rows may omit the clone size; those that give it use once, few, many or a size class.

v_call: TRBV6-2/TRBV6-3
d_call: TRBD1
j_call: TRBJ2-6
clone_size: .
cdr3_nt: TGTGCCAGCAGTCACAGGACAGGGGGTATCTCTGGGGCCAACGTCCTGACTTTC
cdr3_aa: CASSHRTGGISGANVLTF

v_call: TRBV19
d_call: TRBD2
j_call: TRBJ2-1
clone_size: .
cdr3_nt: TGTGCCAGTAGTCAGCAGACTAGCGGGAGGGGATACAATGAGCAGTTCTTC
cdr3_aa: CASSQQTSGRGYNEQFF

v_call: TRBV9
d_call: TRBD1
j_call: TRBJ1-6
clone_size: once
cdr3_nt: TGTGCCAGCAGCGGGGCAGGGGGCCCACCTGGAGGTTCACCCCTCCACTTT
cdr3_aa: CASSGAGGPPGGSPLHF

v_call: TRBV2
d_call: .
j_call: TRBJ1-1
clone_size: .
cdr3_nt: TGTGCCAGGCAATCTACGCTGGCTGAAGCTTTCTTT
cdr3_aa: CARQSTLAEAFF

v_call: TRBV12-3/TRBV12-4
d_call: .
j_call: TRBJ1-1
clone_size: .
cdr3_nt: TGTGCCAGCAGTTTCATCCAGGGGACTGAAGCTTTCTTT
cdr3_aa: CASSFIQGTEAFF

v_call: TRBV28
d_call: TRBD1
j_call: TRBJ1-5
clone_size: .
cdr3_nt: TGTGCCAGCAGTTCCCCGACAGGGGGAATGGATCAGCCCCAGCATTTT
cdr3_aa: CASSSPTGGMDQPQHF

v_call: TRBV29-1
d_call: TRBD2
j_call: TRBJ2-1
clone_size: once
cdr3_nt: TGCAGCGCCAGAAAGACTAGCGGGAGGATCAATGAGCAGTTCTTC
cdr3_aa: CSARKTSGRINEQFF

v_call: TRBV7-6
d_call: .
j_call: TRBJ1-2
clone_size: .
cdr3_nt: TGTGCCAGCAGCCTTTCGACAGGTTACTATGGCTACACCTTC
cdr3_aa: CASSLSTGYYGYTF

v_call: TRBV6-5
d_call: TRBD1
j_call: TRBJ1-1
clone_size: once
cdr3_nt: TGTGCCAGTTCTTGGGACAGGGGGACTGAAGCTTTCTTT
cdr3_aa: CASSWDRGTEAFF

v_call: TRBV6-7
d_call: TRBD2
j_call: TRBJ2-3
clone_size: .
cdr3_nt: TGTGCCAGCAGTTACTTCCCTAGGGCGGGAGGAGGGCCAGATACGCAGTATTTT
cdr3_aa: CASSYFPRAGGGPDTQYF

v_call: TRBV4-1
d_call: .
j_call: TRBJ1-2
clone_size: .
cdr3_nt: TGCGCCAGCAGCCAAGATAGTACAGGGAACTATGGCTACACCTTC
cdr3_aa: CASSQDSTGNYGYTF

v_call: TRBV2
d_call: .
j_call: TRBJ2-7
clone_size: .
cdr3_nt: TGTGCCAGCACACCGGGAGAGATCGGAGAGCAGTACTTC
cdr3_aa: CASTPGEIGEQYF

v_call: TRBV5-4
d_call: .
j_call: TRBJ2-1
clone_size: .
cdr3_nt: TGTGCCAGCAGCTTGGACCGGGGCTCCTACAATGAGCAGTTCTTC
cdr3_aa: CASSLDRGSYNEQFF

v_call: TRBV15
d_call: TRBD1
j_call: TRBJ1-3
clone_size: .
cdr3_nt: TGTGCCACCAGCATCGGGACAGAGAAATTGGACACCATATATTTT
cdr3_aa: CATSIGTEKLDTIYF

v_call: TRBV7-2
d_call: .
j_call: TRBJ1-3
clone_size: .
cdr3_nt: TGTGCCAGCAGCTTTAAGAGCTCTGGAAACACCATATATTTT
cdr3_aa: CASSFKSSGNTIYF

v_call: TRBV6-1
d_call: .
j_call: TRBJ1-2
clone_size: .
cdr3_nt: TGTGCCAGCAGTGAAGCTGGGGGGAACTATGGCTACACCTTC
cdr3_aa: CASSEAGGNYGYTF

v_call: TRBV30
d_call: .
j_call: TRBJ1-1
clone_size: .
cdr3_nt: TGTGCCTGCACTGGGGCATGGGACACTGAAGCTTTCTTT
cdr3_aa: CACTGAWDTEAFF

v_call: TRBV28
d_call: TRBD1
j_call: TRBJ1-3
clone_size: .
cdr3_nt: TGTGCCAGCGCACCGGGACAGGGACCTGGAAACACCATATATTTT
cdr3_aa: CASAPGQGPGNTIYF

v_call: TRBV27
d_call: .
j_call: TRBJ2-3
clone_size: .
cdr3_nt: TGTGCCAGCAGTTTAGGGAGCGGGACAGATACGCAGTATTTT
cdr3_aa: CASSLGSGTDTQYF

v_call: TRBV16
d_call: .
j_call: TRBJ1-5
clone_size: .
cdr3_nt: TGTGCCAGCAGCCAAGAGGGCAATCAGCCCCAGCATTTT
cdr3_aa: CASSQEGNQPQHF

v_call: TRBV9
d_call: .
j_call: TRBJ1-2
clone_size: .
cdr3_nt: TGTGCCAGCAGCCCTGAGGGGACATACAACTATGGCTACACCTTC
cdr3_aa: CASSPEGTYNYGYTF

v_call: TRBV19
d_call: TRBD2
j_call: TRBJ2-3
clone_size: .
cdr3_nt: TGTGCCAGTAGGCCCGGACTAGTCACAGATACGCAGTATTTT
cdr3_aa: CASRPGLVTDTQYF

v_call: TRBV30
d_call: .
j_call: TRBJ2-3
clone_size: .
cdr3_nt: TGTGCCTGGGAACGGAGGGCGGGGGCTACAGATACGCAGTATTTT
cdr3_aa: CAWERRAGATDTQYF

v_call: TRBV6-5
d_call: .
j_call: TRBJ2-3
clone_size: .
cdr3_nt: TGTGCCAGCAGTTACTCTGCCTACCACACAGATACGCAGTATTTT
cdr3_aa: CASSYSAYHTDTQYF

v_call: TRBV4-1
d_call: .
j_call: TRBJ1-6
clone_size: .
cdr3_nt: TGCGCCAGCAGCCAAGCCGCAGGGGCGCGGAATTCACCCCTCCACTTT
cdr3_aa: CASSQAAGARNSPLHF

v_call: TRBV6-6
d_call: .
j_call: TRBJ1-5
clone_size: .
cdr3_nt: TGTGCCAGCAGCCGACAGATTAGCGATCAGCCCCAGCATTTT
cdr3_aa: CASSRQISDQPQHF

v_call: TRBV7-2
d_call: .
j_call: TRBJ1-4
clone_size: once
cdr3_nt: TGTGCCAGCAGCTTAGCGGGAGGGGCCACAACTAATGAAAAACTGTTTTTT
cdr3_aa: CASSLAGGATTNEKLFF

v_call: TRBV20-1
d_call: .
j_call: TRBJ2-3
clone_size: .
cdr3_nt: TGCAGTGCTAGTCGGTTACTGAGCGCAGATACGCAGTATTTT
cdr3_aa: CSASRLLSADTQYF

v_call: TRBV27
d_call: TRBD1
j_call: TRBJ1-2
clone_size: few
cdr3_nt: TGTGCCAGCAGTGAAACAGGGGCGAAAGCTAACTATGGCTACACCTTC
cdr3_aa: CASSETGAKANYGYTF

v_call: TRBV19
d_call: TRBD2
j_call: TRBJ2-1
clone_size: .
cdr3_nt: TGTGCCAGTAGTCTGGGACTAGTTCCCAATGAGCAGTTCTTC
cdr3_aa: CASSLGLVPNEQFF

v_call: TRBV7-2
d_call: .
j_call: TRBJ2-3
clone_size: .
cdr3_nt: TGTGCCAGCAGCCCCGCGGATACGCAGTATTTT
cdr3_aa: CASSPADTQYF

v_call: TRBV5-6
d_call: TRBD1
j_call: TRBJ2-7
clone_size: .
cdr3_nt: TGTGCCAGCAGCGACAGGGGCCCCTACGAGCAGTACTTC
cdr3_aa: CASSDRGPYEQYF

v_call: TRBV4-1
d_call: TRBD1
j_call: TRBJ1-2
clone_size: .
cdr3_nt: TGCGCCAGCAGCCAAGATGGGGGACAGGTAAACTATGGCTACACCTTC
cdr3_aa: CASSQDGGQVNYGYTF

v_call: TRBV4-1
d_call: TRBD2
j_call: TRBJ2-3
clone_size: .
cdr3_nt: TGCGCCAGCAGCCGGGGACTAGCGGGAGTGAGAGATACGCAGTATTTT
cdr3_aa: CASSRGLAGVRDTQYF

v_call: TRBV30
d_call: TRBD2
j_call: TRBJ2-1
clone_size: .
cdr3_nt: TGTGCCTGGAGTGTACAGGGACTAGTTTTAAATGAGCAGTTCTTC
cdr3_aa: CAWSVQGLVLNEQFF

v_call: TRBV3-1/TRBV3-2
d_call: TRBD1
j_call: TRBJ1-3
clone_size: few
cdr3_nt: TGTGCCAGCAGCCTAGACAGGGCTGGAAACACCATATATTTT
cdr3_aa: CASSLDRAGNTIYF

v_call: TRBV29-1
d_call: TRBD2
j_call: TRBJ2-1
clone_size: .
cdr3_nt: TGCAGCGTTGATCTCGGGACTAGCGGGAGGGGCAATGAGCAGTTCTTC
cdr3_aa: CSVDLGTSGRGNEQFF

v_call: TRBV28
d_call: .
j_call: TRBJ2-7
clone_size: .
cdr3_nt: TGTGCCAGCAGTTCCCCACCCGACAGCTCCCCGCCGTACTTC
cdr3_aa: CASSSPPDSSPPYF

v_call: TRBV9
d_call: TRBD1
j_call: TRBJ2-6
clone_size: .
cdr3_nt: TGTGCCAGCAGCTTTTTTGACAGGGCTTCTGGGGCCAACGTCCTGACTTTC
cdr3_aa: CASSFFDRASGANVLTF

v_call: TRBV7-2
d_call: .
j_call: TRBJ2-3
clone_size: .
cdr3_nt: TGTGCCAGCAGCGCGTCAGGGCAGGGTATCTTCGAGGCGCAGTATTTT
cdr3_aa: CASSASGQGIFEAQYF

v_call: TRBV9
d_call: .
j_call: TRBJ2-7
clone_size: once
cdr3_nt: TGTGCCAGCAGCGTAGCCCCTACAGGCACCAGCTCCTACGAGCAGTACTTC
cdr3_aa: CASSVAPTGTSSYEQYF

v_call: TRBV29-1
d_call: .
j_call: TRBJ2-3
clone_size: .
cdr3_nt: TGCAGCGTGGGGACTCGAAGCACAGATACGCAGTATTTT
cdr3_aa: CSVGTRSTDTQYF

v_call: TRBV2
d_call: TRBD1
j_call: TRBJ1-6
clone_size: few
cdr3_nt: TGTGCCAGCAGTGAATTAATGACAGGGCGGTGGCGATCACCCCTCCACTTT
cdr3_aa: CASSELMTGRWRSPLHF

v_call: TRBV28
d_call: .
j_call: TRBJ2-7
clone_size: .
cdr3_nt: TGTGCCAGCAGCAGTGCAGGGGTTGTGCAGTACTTC
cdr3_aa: CASSSAGVVQYF